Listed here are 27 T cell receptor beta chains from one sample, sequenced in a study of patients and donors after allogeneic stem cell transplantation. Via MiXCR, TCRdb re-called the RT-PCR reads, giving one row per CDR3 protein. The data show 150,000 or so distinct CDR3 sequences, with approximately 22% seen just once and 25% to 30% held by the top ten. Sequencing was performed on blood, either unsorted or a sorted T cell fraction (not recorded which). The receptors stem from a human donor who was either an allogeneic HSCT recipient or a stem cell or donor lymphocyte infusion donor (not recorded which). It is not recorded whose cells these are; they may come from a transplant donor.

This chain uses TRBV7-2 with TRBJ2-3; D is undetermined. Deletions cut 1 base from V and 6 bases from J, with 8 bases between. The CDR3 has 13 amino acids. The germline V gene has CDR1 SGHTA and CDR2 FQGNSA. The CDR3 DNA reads TGTGCCAGCAGCTTAGATATTTGGGATACGCAGTATTTT. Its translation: CASSLDIWDTQYF.

The CDR3 DNA reads as TGCAGTGCTAGAGAGGAGGCTAGCGGGAGTTTCTCGAACACCGGGGAGCTGTTTTTT. Translating gives CSAREEASGSFSNTGELFF. This sequence joins TRBV20-1 and TRBJ2-2; 10 nucleotides align to TRBD2. The CDR3 sequence is 19 residues long. The germline gives CDR1 DFQATT, CDR2 SNEGSKA (reference sequence). The V and J ends lost 0 bases and 0 bases, in that order; junction bases with no gene match: 10.

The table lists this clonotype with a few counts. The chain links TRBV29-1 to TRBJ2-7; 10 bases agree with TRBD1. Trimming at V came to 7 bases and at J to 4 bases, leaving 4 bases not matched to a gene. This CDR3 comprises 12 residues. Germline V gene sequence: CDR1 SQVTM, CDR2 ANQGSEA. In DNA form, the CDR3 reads TGCAGCGCGGGACAGGGGCTATACGAGCAGTACTTC. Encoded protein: CSAGQGLYEQYF.

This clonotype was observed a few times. Here the CDR3 DNA reads TGTGCCAGCAGCCCGACTTTAACACAAGAGACCCAGTACTTC. Amino acid sequence: CASSPTLTQETQYF. The rearrangement uses TRBV7-2 and TRBJ2-5; D is unclear. Trimming cost V 5 bases and J 2 bases, with 12 bases left between them. The CDR3 covers 14 residues. Germline loops: CDR1 SGHTA, CDR2 FQGNSA.

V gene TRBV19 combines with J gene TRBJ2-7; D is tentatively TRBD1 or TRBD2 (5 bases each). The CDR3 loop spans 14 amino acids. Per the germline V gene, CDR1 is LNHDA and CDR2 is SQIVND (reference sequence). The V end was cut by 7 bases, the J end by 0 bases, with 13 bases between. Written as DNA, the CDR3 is TGTGCCAGTAACCCGGGACGGACCTCCTACGAGCAGTACTTC. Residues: CASNPGRTSYEQYF. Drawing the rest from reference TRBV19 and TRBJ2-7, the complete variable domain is DGGITQSPKYLFRKEGQNVTLSCEQNLNHDAMYWYRQDPGQGLRLIYYSQIVNDFQKGDIAEGYSVSREKKESFPLTVTSAQKNPTAFYLCASNPGRTSYEQYFGPGTRLTVT.

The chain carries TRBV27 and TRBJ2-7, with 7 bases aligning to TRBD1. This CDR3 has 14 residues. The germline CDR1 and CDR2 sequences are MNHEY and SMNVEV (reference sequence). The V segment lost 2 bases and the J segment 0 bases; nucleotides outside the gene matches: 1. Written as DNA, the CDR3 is TGTGCCAGCAGTTTAGGGACAGACTCCTACGAGCAGTACTTC. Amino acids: CASSLGTDSYEQYF.

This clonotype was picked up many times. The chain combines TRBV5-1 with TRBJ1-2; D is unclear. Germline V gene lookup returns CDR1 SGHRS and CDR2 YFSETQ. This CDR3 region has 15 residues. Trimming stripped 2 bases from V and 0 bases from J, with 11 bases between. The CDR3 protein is CASSFDAFTNYGYTF. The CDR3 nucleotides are TGCGCCAGCAGCTTCGACGCCTTCACTAACTATGGCTACACCTTC.

Here the CDR3 reads CSVSTTTGELFF. The CDR3 DNA reads as TGCAGCGTTAGTACTACCACCGGGGAGCTGTTTTTT. J is TRBJ2-2 and V is TRBV29-1; D is undetermined. The CDR3 totals 12 residues. The germline CDR1 and CDR2 sequences are SQVTM and ANQGSEA. Trimming stripped 5 bases from V and 4 bases from J, with 8 bases between.

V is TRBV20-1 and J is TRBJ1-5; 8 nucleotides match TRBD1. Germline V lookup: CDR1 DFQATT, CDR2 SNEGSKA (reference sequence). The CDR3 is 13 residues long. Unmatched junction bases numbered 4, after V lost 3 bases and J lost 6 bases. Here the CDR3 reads CSARDRAVQPQHF. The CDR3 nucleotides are TGCAGTGCTAGGGACAGGGCGGTTCAGCCCCAGCATTTT.

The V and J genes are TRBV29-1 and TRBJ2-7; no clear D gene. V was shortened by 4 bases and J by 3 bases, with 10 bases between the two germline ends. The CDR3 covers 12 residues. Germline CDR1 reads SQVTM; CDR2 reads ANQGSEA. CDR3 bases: TGCAGCGTTGGTGACACGAGCTACGAGCAGTACTTC. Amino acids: CSVGDTSYEQYF.

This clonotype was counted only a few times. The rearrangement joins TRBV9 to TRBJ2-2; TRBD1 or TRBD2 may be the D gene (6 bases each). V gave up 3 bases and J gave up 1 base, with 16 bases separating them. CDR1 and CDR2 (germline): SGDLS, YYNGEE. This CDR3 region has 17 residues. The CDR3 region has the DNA TGTGCCAGCAGCGGCCAATACAGGGACTGGAACACCGGGGAGCTGTTTTTT. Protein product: CASSGQYRDWNTGELFF.

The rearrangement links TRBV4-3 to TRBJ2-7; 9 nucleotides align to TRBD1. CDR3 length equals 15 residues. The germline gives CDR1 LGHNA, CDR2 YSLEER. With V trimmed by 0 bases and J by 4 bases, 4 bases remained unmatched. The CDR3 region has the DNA TGCGCCAGCAGCCAAGATGGGACAGGGACGTACGAGCAGTACTTC. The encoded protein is CASSQDGTGTYEQYF.

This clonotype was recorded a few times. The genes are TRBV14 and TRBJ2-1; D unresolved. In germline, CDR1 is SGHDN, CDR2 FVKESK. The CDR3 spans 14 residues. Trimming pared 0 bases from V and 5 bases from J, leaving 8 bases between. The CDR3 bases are TGTGCCAGCAGCCAAGAAATAAAAGACAATGAGCAGTTCTTC. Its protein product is CASSQEIKDNEQFF.

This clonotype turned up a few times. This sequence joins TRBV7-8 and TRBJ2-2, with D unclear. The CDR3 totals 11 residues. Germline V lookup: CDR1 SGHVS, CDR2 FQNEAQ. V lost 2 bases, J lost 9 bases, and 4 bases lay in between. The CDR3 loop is CASSLIRELFF. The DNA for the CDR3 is TGTGCCAGCAGCTTAATAAGGGAGCTGTTTTTT.

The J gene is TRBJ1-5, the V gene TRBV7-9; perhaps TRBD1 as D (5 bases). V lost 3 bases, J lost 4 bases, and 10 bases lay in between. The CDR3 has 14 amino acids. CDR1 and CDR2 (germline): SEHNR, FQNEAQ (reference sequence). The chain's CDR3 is CASSFQGANQPQHF. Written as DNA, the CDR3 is TGTGCCAGCAGCTTCCAGGGCGCTAATCAGCCCCAGCATTTT. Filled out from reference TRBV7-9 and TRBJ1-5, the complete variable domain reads DTGVSQNPRHKITKRGQNVTFRCDPISEHNRLYWYRQTLGQGPEFLTYFQNEAQLEKSRLLSDRFSAERPKGSFSTLEIQRTEQGDSAMYLCASSFQGANQPQHFGDGTRLSIL.

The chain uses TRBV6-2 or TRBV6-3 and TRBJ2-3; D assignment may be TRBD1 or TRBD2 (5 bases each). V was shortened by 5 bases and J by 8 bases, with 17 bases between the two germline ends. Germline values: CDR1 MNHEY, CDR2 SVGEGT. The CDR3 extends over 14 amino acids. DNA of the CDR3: TGTGCCAGCAGTCCTGGGACGGCGGTGGGTACGCAGTATTTT. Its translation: CASSPGTAVGTQYF.

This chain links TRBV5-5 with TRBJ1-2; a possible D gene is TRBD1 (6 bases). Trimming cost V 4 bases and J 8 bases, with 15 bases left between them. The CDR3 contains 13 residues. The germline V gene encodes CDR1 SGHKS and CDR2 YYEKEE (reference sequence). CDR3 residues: CASSPRGGEGYTF. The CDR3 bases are TGTGCCAGCAGCCCTCGGGGGGGCGAGGGCTACACCTTC.

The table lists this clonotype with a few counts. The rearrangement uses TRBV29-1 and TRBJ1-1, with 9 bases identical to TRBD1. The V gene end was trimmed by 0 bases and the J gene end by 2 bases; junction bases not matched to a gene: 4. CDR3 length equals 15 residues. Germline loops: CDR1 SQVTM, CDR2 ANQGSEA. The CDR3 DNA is TGCAGCGTTGAAGATCAGGGACAGGGCAACACTGAAGCTTTCTTT. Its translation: CSVEDQGQGNTEAFF.

Here the CDR3 DNA reads TGCAGTGCTTCGGGGTCCAGAAACACTGAAGCTTTCTTT. Translated, it gives CSASGSRNTEAFF. The V and J genes are TRBV20-1 and TRBJ1-1; no reliable D call. Trimming cost V 5 bases and J 2 bases, with 12 bases left between them. The CDR3 runs to 13 residues. The germline gives CDR1 DFQATT, CDR2 SNEGSKA (reference sequence).

CDR3 sequence: CAISELSPLAGGLHGYTF. DNA for the CDR3: TGTGCCATCAGTGAGTTGAGTCCACTAGCGGGGGGCCTACATGGCTACACCTTC. The chain carries TRBV10-3 and TRBJ1-2; a possible D gene is TRBD1 (6 bases). Germline V lookup: CDR1 ENHRY, CDR2 SYGVKD. The V end was cut by 1 base, the J end by 6 bases, with 24 bases between. The CDR3 has 18 residues.

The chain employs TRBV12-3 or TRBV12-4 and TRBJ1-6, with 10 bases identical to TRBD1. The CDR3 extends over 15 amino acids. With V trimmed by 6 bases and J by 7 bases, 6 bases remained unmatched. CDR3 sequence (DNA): TGTGCCAGCAGCAGACAGGGGGCTGGGAATTCACCCCTCCACTTT. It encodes CASSRQGAGNSPLHF.

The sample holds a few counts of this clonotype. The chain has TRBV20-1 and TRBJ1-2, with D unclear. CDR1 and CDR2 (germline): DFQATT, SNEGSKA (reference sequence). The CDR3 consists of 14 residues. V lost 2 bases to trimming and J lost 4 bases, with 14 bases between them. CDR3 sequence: CSARRTQRSYGYTF. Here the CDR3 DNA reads TGCAGTGCTAGACGAACCCAGAGATCCTATGGCTACACCTTC.

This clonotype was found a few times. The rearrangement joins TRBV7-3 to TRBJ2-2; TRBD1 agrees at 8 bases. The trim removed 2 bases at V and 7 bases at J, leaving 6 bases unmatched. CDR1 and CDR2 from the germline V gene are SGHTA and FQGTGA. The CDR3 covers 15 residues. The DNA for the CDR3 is TGTGCCAGCAGCTTAGTCACAGGGGGTATCGGGGAGCTGTTTTTT. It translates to CASSLVTGGIGELFF.

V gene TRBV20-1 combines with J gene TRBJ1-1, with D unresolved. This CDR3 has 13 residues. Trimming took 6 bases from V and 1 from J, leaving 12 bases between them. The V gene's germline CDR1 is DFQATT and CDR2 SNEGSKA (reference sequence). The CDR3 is CSANFASNTEAFF. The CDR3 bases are TGCAGTGCCAACTTCGCTTCGAACACTGAAGCTTTCTTT.

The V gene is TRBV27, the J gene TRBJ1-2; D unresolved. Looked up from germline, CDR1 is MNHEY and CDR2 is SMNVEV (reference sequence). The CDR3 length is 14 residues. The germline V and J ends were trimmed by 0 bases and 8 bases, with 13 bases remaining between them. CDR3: CASSLSSNLGGYTF. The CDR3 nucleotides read TGTGCCAGCAGTTTATCGAGCAACCTTGGAGGCTACACCTTC.

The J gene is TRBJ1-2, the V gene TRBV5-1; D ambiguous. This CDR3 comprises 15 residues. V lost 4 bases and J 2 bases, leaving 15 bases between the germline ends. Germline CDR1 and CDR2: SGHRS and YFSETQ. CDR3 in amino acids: CASSPERPPNYGYTF. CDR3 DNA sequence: TGCGCCAGCAGCCCTGAACGGCCGCCAAACTATGGCTACACCTTC.

The CDR3 DNA follows: TGCAGCGTTGAAGGGACAGCCGACACTGAAGCTTTCTTT. Protein product: CSVEGTADTEAFF. The rearrangement links TRBV29-1 to TRBJ1-1; maybe TRBD1 (6 bases). Germline values: CDR1 SQVTM, CDR2 ANQGSEA. V was trimmed by 1 base and J by 3 bases, leaving 9 bases between them. CDR3 length equals 13 residues.